The rows below give T cell receptor beta chains drawn from one sample of a study of T cells after yellow fever vaccination. TCRdb reprocessed the 5' RACE reads via MiXCR and lists one record per CDR3 protein. Of approximately 140,000 distinct CDR3 sequences in the sample, 7.7% were seen once. Sequenced here: CD4+ T cells sorted from PBMCs, sampled 5 days after the yellow fever booster vaccination. These TCRs come from a man aged 30 to 39 who received the YFV17D yellow fever vaccine. The CDR3 runs from the conserved cysteine through the conserved F or W.

CDR3,J,V
CASSSGQGTQSYEQYF,TRBJ2-7,TRBV7-2
CSVAQGIETQYF,TRBJ2-5,TRBV29-1
CASSWGLATGELFF,TRBJ2-2,TRBV7-2
CASSILGGGRVEYF,TRBJ2-5,TRBV28
CAISDRGPTDTQYF,TRBJ2-3,TRBV10-3
CASSLEANEQFF,TRBJ2-1,TRBV5-1
CSVAEGQETQYF,TRBJ2-5,TRBV29-1
CASSQGSGRVYEQYF,TRBJ2-7,TRBV4-2
CASSLGAGAYNEQFF,TRBJ2-1,TRBV5-1
CASKGARNSNQPQHF,TRBJ1-5,TRBV27
CASIGGGFEQYF,TRBJ2-7,TRBV28
CASSLRGGNSPLHF,TRBJ1-6,TRBV9
CASSLALAYSDTQYF,TRBJ2-3,TRBV7-9
CSARKGTAGNEQFF,TRBJ2-1,TRBV20-1
CSARDAGTSSYNEQFF,TRBJ2-1,TRBV20-1
CSASGPGSGETQYF,TRBJ2-5,TRBV20-1
CASQSNYGYTF,TRBJ1-2,TRBV9
CASSAGLAYASYNEQFF,TRBJ2-1,TRBV3-1
CASSAAAGELFF,TRBJ2-2,TRBV6-5
CASSSPQGTTYEQYF,TRBJ2-7,TRBV7-2
CASSEAGARGGMRFF,TRBJ2-1,TRBV2
CSARRGTDSNQPQHF,TRBJ1-5,TRBV20-1
CASSWSSPTDTQYF,TRBJ2-3,TRBV7-2
CAISEMLGSYNEQFF,TRBJ2-1,TRBV10-3
CASRGQGAKTGELFF,TRBJ2-2,TRBV6-1
CATHLAGNQPQHF,TRBJ1-5,TRBV6-2/TRBV6-3
CASSEVLRSREQYF,TRBJ2-7,TRBV6-1
CASSLGSDRSREKLFF,TRBJ1-4,TRBV7-2
CASSRAEHSYNEQFF,TRBJ2-1,TRBV7-8
CASSMDRNYGYTF,TRBJ1-2,TRBV7-8
CASSILAGAPGELFF,TRBJ2-2,TRBV5-1
CASSLWGARSYEQYF,TRBJ2-7,TRBV12-3/TRBV12-4
CASSPGGTYNEQFF,TRBJ2-1,TRBV5-4
CASSQSRGGEQYF,TRBJ2-7,TRBV3-1
CASSFSRETEAFF,TRBJ1-1,TRBV7-2
CASSLETGDVYEQYF,TRBJ2-7,TRBV7-8
CASSSSGSPYNEQFF,TRBJ2-1,TRBV9
CASSLSGSQNTIYF,TRBJ1-3,TRBV12-3/TRBV12-4
CASSSRLAGGRHEQYF,TRBJ2-7,TRBV6-1
CASRGQGYDTDTQYF,TRBJ2-3,TRBV6-5
CSATGEQETQYF,TRBJ2-5,TRBV20-1
CASSLQREYNEQFF,TRBJ2-1,TRBV3-1
CASSPTGLTAGGYTF,TRBJ1-2,TRBV5-4
CASRRDMSYEQYF,TRBJ2-7,TRBV7-2
CASSEGTGGRAFF,TRBJ1-1,TRBV6-4
CASSLEFNYNEQFF,TRBJ2-1,TRBV7-9